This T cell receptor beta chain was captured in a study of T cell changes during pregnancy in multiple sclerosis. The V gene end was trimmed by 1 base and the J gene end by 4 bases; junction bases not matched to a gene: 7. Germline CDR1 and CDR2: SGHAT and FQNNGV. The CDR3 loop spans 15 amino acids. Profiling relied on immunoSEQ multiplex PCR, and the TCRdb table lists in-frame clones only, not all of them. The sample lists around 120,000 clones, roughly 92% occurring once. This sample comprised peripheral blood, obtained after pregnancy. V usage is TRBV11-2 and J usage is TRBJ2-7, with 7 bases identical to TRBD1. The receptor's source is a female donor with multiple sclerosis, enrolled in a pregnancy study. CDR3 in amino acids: CASSLGQGHRYEQYF. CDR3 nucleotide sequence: TGTGCCAGCAGCTTAGGACAGGGTCATCGTTACGAGCAGTACTTC.